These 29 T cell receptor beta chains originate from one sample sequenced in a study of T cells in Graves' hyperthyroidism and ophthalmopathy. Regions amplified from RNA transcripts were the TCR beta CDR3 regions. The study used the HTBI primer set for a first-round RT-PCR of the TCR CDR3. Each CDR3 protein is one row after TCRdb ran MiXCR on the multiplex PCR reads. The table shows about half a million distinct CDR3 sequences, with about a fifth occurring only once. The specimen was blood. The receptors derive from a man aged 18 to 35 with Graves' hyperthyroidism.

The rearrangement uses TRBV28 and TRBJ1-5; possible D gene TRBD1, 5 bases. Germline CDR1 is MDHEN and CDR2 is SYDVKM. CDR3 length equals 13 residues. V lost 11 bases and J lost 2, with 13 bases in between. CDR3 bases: TGTGCCGGGGCGGGTAGGCGCAATCAGCCCCAGCATTTT. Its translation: CAGAGRRNQPQHF. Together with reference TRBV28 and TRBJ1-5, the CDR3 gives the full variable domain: DVKVTQSSRYLVKRTGEKVFLECVQDMDHENMFWYRQDPGLGLRLIYFSYDVKMKEKGDIPEGYSVSREKKERFSLILESASTNQTSMYLCAGAGRRNQPQHFGDGTRLSIL.

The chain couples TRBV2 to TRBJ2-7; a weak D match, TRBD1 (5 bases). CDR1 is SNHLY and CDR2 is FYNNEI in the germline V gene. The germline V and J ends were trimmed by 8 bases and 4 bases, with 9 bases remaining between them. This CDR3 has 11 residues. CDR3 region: CASAQGYEQYF. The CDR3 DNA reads TGTGCCAGCGCGCAGGGTTACGAGCAGTACTTC.

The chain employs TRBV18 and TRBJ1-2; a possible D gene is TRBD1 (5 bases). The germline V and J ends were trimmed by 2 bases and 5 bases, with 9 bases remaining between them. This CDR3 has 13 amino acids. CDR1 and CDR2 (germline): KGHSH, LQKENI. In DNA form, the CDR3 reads TGTGCCAGCTCACCAGACTCAGGGTATGGCTACACCTTC. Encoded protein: CASSPDSGYGYTF.

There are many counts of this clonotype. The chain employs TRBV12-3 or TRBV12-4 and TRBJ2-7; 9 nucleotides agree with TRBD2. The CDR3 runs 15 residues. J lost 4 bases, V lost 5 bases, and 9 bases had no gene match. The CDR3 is CASSPAGGSAYEQYF. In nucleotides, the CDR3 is TGTGCCAGCAGTCCAGCGGGGGGTAGCGCTTACGAGCAGTACTTC.

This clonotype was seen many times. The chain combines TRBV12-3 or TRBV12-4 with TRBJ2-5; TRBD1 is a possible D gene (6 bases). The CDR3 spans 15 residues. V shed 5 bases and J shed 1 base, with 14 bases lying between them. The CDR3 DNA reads TGTGCCAGCAGTACCTACAGGGAGTTCCAAGAGACCCAGTACTTC. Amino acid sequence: CASSTYREFQETQYF.

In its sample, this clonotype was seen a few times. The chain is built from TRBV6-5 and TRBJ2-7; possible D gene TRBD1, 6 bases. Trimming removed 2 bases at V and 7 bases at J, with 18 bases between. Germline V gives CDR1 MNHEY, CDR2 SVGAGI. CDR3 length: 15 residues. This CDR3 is CASSYRWGRAGEQYF. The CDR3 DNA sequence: TGTGCCAGCAGTTACAGGTGGGGGCGAGCAGGGGAGCAGTACTTC.

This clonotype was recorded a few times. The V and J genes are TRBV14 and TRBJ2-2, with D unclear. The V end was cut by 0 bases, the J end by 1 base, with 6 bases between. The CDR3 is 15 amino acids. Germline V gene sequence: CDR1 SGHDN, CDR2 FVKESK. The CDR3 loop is CASSQDRGNTGELFF. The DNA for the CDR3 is TGTGCCAGCAGCCAAGATAGAGGGAACACCGGGGAGCTGTTTTTT.

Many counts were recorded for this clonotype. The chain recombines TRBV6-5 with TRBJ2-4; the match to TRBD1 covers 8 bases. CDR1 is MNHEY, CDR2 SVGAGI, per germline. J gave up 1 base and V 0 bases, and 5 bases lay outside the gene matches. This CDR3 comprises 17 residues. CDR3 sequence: CASSYSNRGWAKNIQYF. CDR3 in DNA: TGTGCCAGCAGTTACTCGAACAGGGGGTGGGCCAAAAACATTCAGTACTTC.

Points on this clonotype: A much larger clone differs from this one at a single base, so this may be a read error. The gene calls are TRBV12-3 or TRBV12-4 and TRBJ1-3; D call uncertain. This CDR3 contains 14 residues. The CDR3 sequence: CSSSFAGEGNTIYF. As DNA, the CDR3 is TGTTCCAGCAGTTTCGCAGGCGAAGGAAACACCATATATTTT.

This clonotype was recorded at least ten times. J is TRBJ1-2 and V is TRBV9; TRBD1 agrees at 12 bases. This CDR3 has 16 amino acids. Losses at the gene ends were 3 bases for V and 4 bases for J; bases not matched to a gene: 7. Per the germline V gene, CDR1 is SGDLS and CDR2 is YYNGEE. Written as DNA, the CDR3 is TGTGCCAGCAGCGAGGGACAGGGGGCGAGCGGCTATGGCTACACCTTC. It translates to CASSEGQGASGYGYTF.

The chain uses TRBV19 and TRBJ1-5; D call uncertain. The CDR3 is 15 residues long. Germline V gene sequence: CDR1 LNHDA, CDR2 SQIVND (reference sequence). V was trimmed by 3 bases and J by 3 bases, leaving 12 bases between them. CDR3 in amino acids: CASSIEARPNQPQHF. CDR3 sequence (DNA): TGTGCCAGTAGTATTGAGGCGAGGCCCAATCAGCCCCAGCATTTT. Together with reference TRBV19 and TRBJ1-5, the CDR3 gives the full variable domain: DGGITQSPKYLFRKEGQNVTLSCEQNLNHDAMYWYRQDPGQGLRLIYYSQIVNDFQKGDIAEGYSVSREKKESFPLTVTSAQKNPTAFYLCASSIEARPNQPQHFGDGTRLSIL.

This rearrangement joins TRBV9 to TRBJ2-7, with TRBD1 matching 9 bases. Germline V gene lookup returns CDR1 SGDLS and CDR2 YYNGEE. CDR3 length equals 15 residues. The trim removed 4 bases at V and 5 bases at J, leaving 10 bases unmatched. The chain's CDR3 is CASSPSGTGMNEQYF. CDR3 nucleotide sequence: TGTGCCAGCAGCCCCTCCGGGACAGGGATGAACGAGCAGTACTTC.

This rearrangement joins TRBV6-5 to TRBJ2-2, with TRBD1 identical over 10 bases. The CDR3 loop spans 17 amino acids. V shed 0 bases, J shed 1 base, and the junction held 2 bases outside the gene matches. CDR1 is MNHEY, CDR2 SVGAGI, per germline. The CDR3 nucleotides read TGTGCCAGCAGTTACTCTGACAGGGGGCTGAACACCGGGGAGCTGTTTTTT. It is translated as CASSYSDRGLNTGELFF.

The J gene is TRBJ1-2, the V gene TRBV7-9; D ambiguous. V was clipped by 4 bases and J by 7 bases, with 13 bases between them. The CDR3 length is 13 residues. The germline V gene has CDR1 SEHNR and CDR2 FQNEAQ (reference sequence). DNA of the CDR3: TGTGCCAGCAGCTCCGCGGCGTCAGGTGGCTACACCTTC. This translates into CASSSAASGGYTF.

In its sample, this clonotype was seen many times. DNA of the CDR3: TGTGCCAGCAGCTCCCCCCGTGGCGGGGAGGGGGAGACCCAGTACTTC. Its translation is CASSSPRGGEGETQYF. The chain is built from TRBV7-2 and TRBJ2-5; 7 positions match TRBD2. Germline loops: CDR1 SGHTA, CDR2 FQGNSA. CDR3 length: 16 amino acids. Trimming took 4 bases from V and 5 from J; bases not matched to a gene: 13. Drawing the rest from reference TRBV7-2 and TRBJ2-5, the complete variable domain is GAGVSQSPSNKVTEKGKDVELRCDPISGHTALYWYRQSLGQGLEFLIYFQGNSAPDKSGLPSDRFSAERTGGSVSTLTIQRTQQEDSAVYLCASSSPRGGEGETQYFGPGTRLLVL.

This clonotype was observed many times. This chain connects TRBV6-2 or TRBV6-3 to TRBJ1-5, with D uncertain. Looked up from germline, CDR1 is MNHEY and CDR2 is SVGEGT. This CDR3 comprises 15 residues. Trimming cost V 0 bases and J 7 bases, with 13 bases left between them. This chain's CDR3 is CASSYSITTGQPQHF. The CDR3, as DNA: TGTGCCAGCAGTTACTCGATAACGACGGGGCAGCCCCAGCATTTT.

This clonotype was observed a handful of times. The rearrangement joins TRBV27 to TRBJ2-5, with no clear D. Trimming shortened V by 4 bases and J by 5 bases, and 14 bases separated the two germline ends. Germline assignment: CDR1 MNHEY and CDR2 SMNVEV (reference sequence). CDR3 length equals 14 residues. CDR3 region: CASSSPTRWETQYF. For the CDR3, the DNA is TGTGCCAGCAGTTCCCCAACCCGCTGGGAGACCCAGTACTTC.

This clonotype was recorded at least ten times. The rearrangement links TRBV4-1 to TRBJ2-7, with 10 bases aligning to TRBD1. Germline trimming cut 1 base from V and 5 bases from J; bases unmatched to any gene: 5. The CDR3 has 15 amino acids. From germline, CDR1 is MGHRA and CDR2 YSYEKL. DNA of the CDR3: TGCGCCAGCAGCCAAGTTAAGGACAGGGGGAACGAGCAGTACTTC. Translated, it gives CASSQVKDRGNEQYF.

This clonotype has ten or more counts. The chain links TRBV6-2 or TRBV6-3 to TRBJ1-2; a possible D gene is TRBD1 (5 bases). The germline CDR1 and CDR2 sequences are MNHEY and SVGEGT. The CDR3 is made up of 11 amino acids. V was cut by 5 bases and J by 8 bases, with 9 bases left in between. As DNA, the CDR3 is TGTGCCAGCAGTGACAGCACCGGCTACACCTTC. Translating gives CASSDSTGYTF.

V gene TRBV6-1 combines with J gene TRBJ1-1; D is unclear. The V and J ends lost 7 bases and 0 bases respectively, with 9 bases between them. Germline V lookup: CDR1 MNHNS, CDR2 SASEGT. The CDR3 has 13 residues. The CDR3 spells CASTELMNTEAFF. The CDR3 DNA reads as TGTGCCAGCACGGAGCTTATGAACACTGAAGCTTTCTTT.

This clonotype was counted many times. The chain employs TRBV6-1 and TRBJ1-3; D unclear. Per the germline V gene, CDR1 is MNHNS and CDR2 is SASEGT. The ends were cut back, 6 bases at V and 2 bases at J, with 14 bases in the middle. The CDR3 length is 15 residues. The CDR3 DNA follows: TGTGCCAGCAGCCCAACCGGCGGAACTGGAAACACCATATATTTT. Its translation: CASSPTGGTGNTIYF.

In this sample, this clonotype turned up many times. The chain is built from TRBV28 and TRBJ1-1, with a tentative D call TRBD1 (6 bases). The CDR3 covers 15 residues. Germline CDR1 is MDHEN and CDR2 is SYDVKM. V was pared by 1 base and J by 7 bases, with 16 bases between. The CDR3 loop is CASSLSREQGFEAFF. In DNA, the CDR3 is TGTGCCAGCAGTTTATCGCGGGAACAGGGATTTGAAGCTTTCTTT.

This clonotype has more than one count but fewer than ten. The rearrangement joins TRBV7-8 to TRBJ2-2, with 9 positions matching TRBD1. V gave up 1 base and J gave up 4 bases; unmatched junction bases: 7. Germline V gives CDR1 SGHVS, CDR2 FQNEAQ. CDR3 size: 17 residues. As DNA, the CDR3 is TGTGCCAGCAGCTTAGATGCCGGGACAGGGTCCACCGGGGAGCTGTTTTTT. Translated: CASSLDAGTGSTGELFF.

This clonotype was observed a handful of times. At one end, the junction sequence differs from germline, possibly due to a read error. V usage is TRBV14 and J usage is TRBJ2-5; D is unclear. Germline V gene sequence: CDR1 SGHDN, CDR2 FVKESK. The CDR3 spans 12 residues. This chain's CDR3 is CASSLNQETKYF. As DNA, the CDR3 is TGTGCCAGCAGCCTAAACCAAGAGACCAAGTACTTC.

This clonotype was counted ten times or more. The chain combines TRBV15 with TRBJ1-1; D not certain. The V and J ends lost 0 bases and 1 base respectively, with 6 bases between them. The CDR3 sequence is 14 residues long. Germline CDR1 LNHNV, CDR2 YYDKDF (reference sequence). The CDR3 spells CATSRDIANTEAFF. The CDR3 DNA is TGTGCCACCAGCAGAGATATCGCGAACACTGAAGCTTTCTTT.

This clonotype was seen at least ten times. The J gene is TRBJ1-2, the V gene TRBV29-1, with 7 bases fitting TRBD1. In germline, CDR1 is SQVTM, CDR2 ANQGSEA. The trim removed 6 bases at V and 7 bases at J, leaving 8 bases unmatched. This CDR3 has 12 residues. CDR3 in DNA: TGCAGCGTGGGGGTGACAGGGCTTGGCTACACCTTC. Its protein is CSVGVTGLGYTF.

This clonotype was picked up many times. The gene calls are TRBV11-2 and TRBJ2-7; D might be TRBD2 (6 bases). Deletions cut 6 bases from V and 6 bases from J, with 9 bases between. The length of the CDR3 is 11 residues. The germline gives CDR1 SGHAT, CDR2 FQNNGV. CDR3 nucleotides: TGTGCCAGCAGGGCGGGACCCGAGCAGTACTTC. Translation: CASRAGPEQYF. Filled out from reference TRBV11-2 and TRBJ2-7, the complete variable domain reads EAGVAQSPRYKIIEKRQSVAFWCNPISGHATLYWYQQILGQGPKLLIQFQNNGVVDDSQLPKDRFSAERLKGVDSTLKIQPAKLEDSAVYLCASRAGPEQYFGPGTRLTVT.

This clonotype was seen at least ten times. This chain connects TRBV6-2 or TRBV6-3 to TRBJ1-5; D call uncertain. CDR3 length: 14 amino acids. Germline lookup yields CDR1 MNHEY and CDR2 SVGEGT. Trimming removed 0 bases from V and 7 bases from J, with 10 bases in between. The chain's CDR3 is CASSYSRVGQPQHF. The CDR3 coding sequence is TGTGCCAGCAGTTACTCCCGGGTGGGGCAGCCCCAGCATTTT.

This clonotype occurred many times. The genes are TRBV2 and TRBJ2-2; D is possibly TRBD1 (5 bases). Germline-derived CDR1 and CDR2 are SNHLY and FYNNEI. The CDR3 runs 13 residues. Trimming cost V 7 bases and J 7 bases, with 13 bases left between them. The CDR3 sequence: CASTRVVDGELFF. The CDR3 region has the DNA TGTGCCAGCACCAGGGTTGTGGACGGGGAGCTGTTTTTT.